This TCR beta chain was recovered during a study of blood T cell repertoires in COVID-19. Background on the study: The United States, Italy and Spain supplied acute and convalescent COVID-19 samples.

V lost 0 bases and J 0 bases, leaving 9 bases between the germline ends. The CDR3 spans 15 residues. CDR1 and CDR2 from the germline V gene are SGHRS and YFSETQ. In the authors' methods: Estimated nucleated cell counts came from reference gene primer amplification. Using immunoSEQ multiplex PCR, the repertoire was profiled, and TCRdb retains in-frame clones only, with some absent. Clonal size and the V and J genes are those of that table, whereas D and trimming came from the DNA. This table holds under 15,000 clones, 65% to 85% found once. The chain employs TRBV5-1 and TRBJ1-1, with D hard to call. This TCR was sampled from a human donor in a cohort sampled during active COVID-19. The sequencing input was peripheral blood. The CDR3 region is CASSLVAIMNTEAFF. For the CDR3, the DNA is TGCGCCAGCAGCTTGGTGGCAATAATGAACACTGAAGCTTTCTTT.